These 27 T cell receptor beta chains share one sample of origin, sequenced in a study of beta chain features in type 1 diabetes. Points from the study as a whole: Patients with Type 1 diabetes showed moderately but significantly shorter TCRB CDR3s in all four CD4+ subsets.

Reverse transcribing all isolated RNA meant expressed TCRB transcripts were sequenced. Sequencing used immunoSEQ multiplex PCR; TCRdb keeps in-frame clones, though not all of them. This table has about 160,000 clones, about 7.9% appearing once. These receptors' targets are unknown. The specimen sequenced was central memory CD4+ T cells from blood. Receptors were obtained from a man between 18 and 35 years old with type 1 diabetes.

This clone has more than one count but fewer than ten. V gene TRBV29-1 combines with J gene TRBJ2-1, with a possible D match to TRBD1 (6 bases). Germline CDR1 is SQVTM and CDR2 is ANQGSEA. The V and J ends lost 5 bases and 5 bases respectively, with 10 bases between them. The CDR3 spans 12 residues. This CDR3 reads CSVRQAHNEQFF. DNA for the CDR3: TGCAGCGTTCGACAGGCCCACAATGAGCAGTTCTTC.

This sequence joins TRBV28 and TRBJ2-7, with 7 bases lining up with TRBD1. Per germline, CDR1 MDHEN and CDR2 SYDVKM. V lost 2 bases, J lost 1 base, and 5 bases stayed unmatched. The CDR3 runs 15 residues. CDR3 amino acids: CASSLGAGGSYEQYF. The CDR3 nucleotides read TGTGCCAGCAGTTTAGGGGCAGGGGGATCCTACGAGCAGTACTTC.

The chain recombines TRBV19 with TRBJ2-7; D is uncertain. In germline, CDR1 is LNHDA, CDR2 SQIVND (reference sequence). Trimming took off 1 base at V and 2 bases at J, with 6 bases between the two ends. The CDR3 is 13 amino acids. CDR3 nucleotide sequence: TGTGCCAGTAGTATAGCAGATGCCTACGAGCAGTACTTC. It is translated as CASSIADAYEQYF.

In this sample, this clone turned up a few times. With a much larger clone just one base away, this may be a read error. V and J are TRBV7-2 and TRBJ1-5; TRBD1 aligns across 9 bases. Trimming cost V 5 bases and J 2 bases; bases outside gene matches: 1. The V gene's germline CDR1 is SGHTA and CDR2 FQGNSA. This CDR3 contains 14 residues. The CDR3 is CASSRTGGNQPQHF. CDR3 coding DNA: TGTGCCAGCAGCAGGACAGGGGGCAATCAGCCCCAGCATTTT.

Only a few counts were recorded for this clone. The J gene is TRBJ2-1, the V gene TRBV18; the D gene is possibly TRBD1 (7 bases). The CDR3 runs 17 residues. Germline V gene data show CDR1 as KGHSH and CDR2 as LQKENI. Trimming removed 3 bases at V and 1 base at J, with 16 bases between. CDR3 loop: CASSPSRQGLSYNEQFF. The CDR3, as DNA: TGTGCCAGCTCACCCTCGCGACAGGGACTTTCCTACAATGAGCAGTTCTTC.

The rearrangement uses TRBV10-3 and TRBJ2-7; 7 bases line up with TRBD1. The CDR3 totals 14 residues. The germline V gene encodes CDR1 ENHRY and CDR2 SYGVKD. V lost 1 base, J lost 4 bases, and 4 bases stayed unmatched. The CDR3 sequence is CAISEFTGEYEQYF. CDR3 bases: TGTGCCATCAGTGAGTTCACAGGGGAGTACGAGCAGTACTTC.

The chain links TRBV28 to TRBJ2-7; 8 nucleotides match TRBD2. The germline V gene has CDR1 MDHEN and CDR2 SYDVKM. Germline trimming cut 6 bases from V and 0 bases from J; bases unmatched to any gene: 7. This CDR3 comprises 15 residues. This CDR3 reads CASSLAGTDSYEQYF. The CDR3 bases are TGTGCCAGCAGCTTAGCGGGGACGGACTCCTACGAGCAGTACTTC.

This clone was observed a few times. V is TRBV4-3 and J is TRBJ1-1; no firm D call. The CDR3 covers 15 residues. Deletions cut 1 base from V and 2 bases from J, with 11 bases between. Germline V CDR1 and CDR2: LGHNA, YSLEER. The CDR3 DNA reads TGCGCCAGCAGCCAAGCCCGGGGAGTTAACACTGAAGCTTTCTTT. Protein sequence: CASSQARGVNTEAFF.

J is TRBJ2-5 and V is TRBV9; 7 bases fit TRBD2. CDR3 length: 18 amino acids. The V gene end was trimmed by 3 bases and the J gene end by 5 bases; junction bases not matched to a gene: 19. The V gene's germline CDR1 is SGDLS and CDR2 YYNGEE. The CDR3 nucleotides are TGTGCCAGCAGCGGGGGGGGAAGATACCAGGGTAATAGCGAGACCCAGTACTTC. It specifies CASSGGGRYQGNSETQYF.

This clone has just a few counts. The rearrangement uses TRBV5-1 and TRBJ1-4; the D gene is possibly TRBD1 (6 bases). The germline gives CDR1 SGHRS, CDR2 YFSETQ. The V gene lost 2 bases and the J gene lost 5 bases, with 10 bases spanning the gap. This CDR3 region has 14 residues. This chain's CDR3 is CASSLQGSNEKLFF. Written as DNA, the CDR3 is TGCGCCAGCAGCTTACAGGGATCAAATGAAAAACTGTTTTTT.

This clone has more than one count but fewer than ten. V and J are TRBV18 and TRBJ2-1, with 10 bases matching TRBD1. There are 16 residues in the CDR3. The V and J ends lost 0 bases and 15 bases, in that order; junction bases with no gene match: 14. The germline V gene encodes CDR1 KGHSH and CDR2 LQKENI. The CDR3, as DNA: TGTGCCAGCTCACCACCCCCCGGGACAGGGGCCCCCGCACGGTTCTTC. Its protein is CASSPPPGTGAPARFF.

V is TRBV7-2 and J is TRBJ2-5, with D perhaps TRBD1 (5 bases). The last part of the DNA fits TRBJ2-7 better; the J call may be wrong. Germline CDR1 SGHTA, CDR2 FQGNSA. The CDR3 is 13 amino acids. This CDR3 reads CASSLARDYEQYF. CDR3 coding DNA: TGTGCCAGCAGCTTAGCCAGGGACTACGAGCAGTACTTC.

This clone showed up just a few times. The chain uses TRBV9 and TRBJ2-2; 8 bases line up with TRBD1. Losses at the gene ends were 3 bases for V and 8 bases for J; bases not matched to a gene: 3. Germline assignment: CDR1 SGDLS and CDR2 YYNGEE. The CDR3 totals 13 residues. CDR3 residues: CASSGGQGGELFF. The CDR3 nucleotides are TGTGCCAGCAGCGGAGGACAGGGTGGGGAGCTGTTTTTT. The whole variable domain, remainder taken from reference TRBV9 and TRBJ2-2, is DSGVTQTPKHLITATGQRVTLRCSPRSGDLSVYWYQQSLDQGLQFLIQYYNGEERAKGNILERFSAQQFPDLHSELNLSSLELGDSALYFCASSGGQGGELFFGEGSRLTVL.

This clone showed up just a few times. The genes are TRBV30 and TRBJ2-1; D call uncertain. Trimming removed 0 bases from V and 4 bases from J, with 10 bases in between. The length of the CDR3 is 14 residues. Germline CDR1 GTSNPN, CDR2 SVGIG (reference sequence). CDR3 sequence reads: CAWSVSSLYNEQFF. For the CDR3, the DNA is TGTGCCTGGAGTGTTTCCAGTCTTTACAATGAGCAGTTCTTC.

The V gene is TRBV15, the J gene TRBJ2-7; 13 bases match TRBD2. With V trimmed by 3 bases and J by 3 bases, 17 bases remained unmatched. CDR3 length: 20 amino acids. Germline CDR1 and CDR2: LNHNV and YYDKDF (reference sequence). In DNA, the CDR3 is TGTGCCACCAGCAGTGGTAGACTAGCGGGAGGTTTGGGTAGCATCTACGAGCAGTACTTC. The encoded protein is CATSSGRLAGGLGSIYEQYF.

This clone has only a few counts. The chain is built from TRBV7-2 and TRBJ1-2; the D is unclear. Trimming removed 0 bases at V and 2 bases at J, with 7 bases between. Looked up from germline, CDR1 is SGHTA and CDR2 is FQGNSA. The CDR3 is 14 amino acids. CDR3 coding DNA: TGTGCCAGCAGCTTAGCCCAGATCAACTATGGCTACACCTTC. It is translated as CASSLAQINYGYTF.

The gene calls are TRBV7-2 and TRBJ2-7; D ambiguous. CDR3 length equals 12 residues. V was clipped by 4 bases and J by 0 bases, with 4 bases between them. The germline gives CDR1 SGHTA, CDR2 FQGNSA. The CDR3 loop reads CASSSSSYEQYF. CDR3 bases: TGTGCCAGCAGCTCGAGCTCCTACGAGCAGTACTTC. The variable domain in full, completed from reference TRBV7-2 and TRBJ2-7, reads GAGVSQSPSNKVTEKGKDVELRCDPISGHTALYWYRQSLGQGLEFLIYFQGNSAPDKSGLPSDRFSAERTGGSVSTLTIQRTQQEDSAVYLCASSSSSYEQYFGPGTRLTVT.

V and J are TRBV7-2 and TRBJ2-5; D possibly corresponds to TRBD1 (5 bases). Germline V gene data show CDR1 as SGHTA and CDR2 as FQGNSA. The CDR3 sequence is 15 residues long. V was pared by 3 bases and J by 4 bases, with 15 bases between. The CDR3 sequence: CASSFQKGLGETQYF. CDR3 bases: TGTGCCAGCAGCTTCCAGAAGGGGCTAGGAGAGACCCAGTACTTC.

Comment on this clone: The sample carries other DNA sequences with the same CDR3. V usage is TRBV18 and J usage is TRBJ2-1, with TRBD2 matching over 7 bases. The CDR3 spans 15 residues. The V gene end was trimmed by 3 bases and the J gene end by 0 bases; junction bases not matched to a gene: 2. CDR1 and CDR2 (germline): KGHSH, LQKENI. The CDR3 loop reads CASSPGGSSYNEQFF. CDR3 bases: TGTGCCAGCTCACCCGGGGGGAGCTCCTACAATGAGCAGTTCTTC.

The V and J genes are TRBV5-1 and TRBJ1-2; D is perhaps TRBD1 (6 bases). Deletions cut 1 base from V and 5 bases from J, with 12 bases between. Germline CDR1 and CDR2: SGHRS and YFSETQ. This CDR3 region has 14 residues. The CDR3 region is CASSLQGQIYGYTF. The CDR3 coding sequence is TGCGCCAGCAGCTTGCAAGGACAGATTTATGGCTACACCTTC.

This clone showed up just a few times. The rearrangement links TRBV28 to TRBJ1-1, with a weak D call TRBD1 (6 bases). Germline V gives CDR1 MDHEN, CDR2 SYDVKM. The CDR3 contains 13 residues. V was cut by 6 bases and J by 6 bases, with 14 bases left in between. The CDR3, as DNA: TGTGCCAGCAGCCCCCCAGGGGTGGCTGAAGCTTTCTTT. As protein: CASSPPGVAEAFF.

A few counts support this clone. The chain combines TRBV27 with TRBJ2-7; 7 bases fit TRBD2. This CDR3 is built from 14 residues. The V and J ends lost 5 bases and 6 bases, in that order; junction bases with no gene match: 10. The germline gives CDR1 MNHEY, CDR2 SMNVEV (reference sequence). The CDR3 coding sequence is TGTGCCAGCAGTCCCAAGACTAGCCGGCGCGAGCAGTACTTC. This translates into CASSPKTSRREQYF.

The chain has TRBV15 and TRBJ2-3, with a possible D match to TRBD2 (6 bases). Germline CDR1 LNHNV, CDR2 YYDKDF (reference sequence). The CDR3 runs 19 residues. Deletions cut 3 bases from V and 0 bases from J, with 22 bases between. In DNA, the CDR3 is TGTGCCACCAGCAGCCCACTCAGCCCAACTAGCTTTAGCACAGATACGCAGTATTTT. Translation gives CATSSPLSPTSFSTDTQYF. The variable domain in full, with the rest retrieved from reference TRBV15 and TRBJ2-3, is DAMVIQNPRYQVTQFGKPVTLSCSQTLNHNVMYWYQQKSSQAPKLLFHYYDKDFNNEADTPDNFQSRRPNTSFCFLDIRSPGLGDTAMYLCATSSPLSPTSFSTDTQYFGPGTRLTVL.

This clone occurred many times. The chain has TRBV7-2 and TRBJ2-1; D might be TRBD1 (6 bases). The CDR3 spans 16 residues. V lost 4 bases, J lost 8 bases, and 21 bases lay in between. Germline CDR1 SGHTA, CDR2 FQGNSA. CDR3 region: CASSSQGQRGLDEQFF. CDR3 in DNA: TGTGCCAGCAGCTCTCAGGGACAAAGGGGTTTGGATGAGCAGTTCTTC.

This clone has just a few counts. The rearrangement joins TRBV6-1 to TRBJ1-2; unclear D gene. V lost 3 bases and J 5 bases, leaving 7 bases between the germline ends. The CDR3 runs to 12 residues. Germline CDR1 is MNHNS and CDR2 is SASEGT. Written as DNA, the CDR3 is TGTGCCAGCAGTGACAGAATATATGGCTACACCTTC. Translating it yields CASSDRIYGYTF.

The rearrangement uses TRBV29-1 and TRBJ2-7, with TRBD1 as a possible D gene (5 bases). The CDR3 covers 11 residues. With 5 bases removed from V and 12 bases from J, the gap between germline ends came to 17 bases. Germline V gene sequence: CDR1 SQVTM, CDR2 ANQGSEA. The CDR3 loop reads CSVLKGWNWYF. Written as DNA, the CDR3 is TGCAGCGTTTTGAAGGGGTGGAACTGGTACTTC.

This clone was observed a few times. The V call is TRBV5-1, the J call TRBJ2-7, with D uncertain. CDR1 is SGHRS and CDR2 is YFSETQ in the germline V gene. Trimming took off 4 bases at V and 4 bases at J, with 12 bases between the two ends. The CDR3 contains 13 residues. In DNA, the CDR3 is TGCGCCAGCAGCCGCACTCTAGAGTACGAGCAGTACTTC. The encoded protein is CASSRTLEYEQYF.